This T cell receptor (beta chain) was recorded in a study of post-analysis software for immune sequencing data (dated by TCRdb to between 2015 and 2016). For the study in its entirety: The recorded disease courses included relapsing-remitting, secondary progressive and progressive-relapsing multiple sclerosis, and some patients had no subtype annotation. Patient repertoires were compared against 11 to 12 previously published healthy control repertoires from donors aged roughly 6 to 26 years. A subset of samples was prepared in parallel using single-end sample barcoding, then pooled and co-amplified after Illumina adapter ligation. General study outcomes and caveats: The control group was slightly older than the multiple sclerosis patient group. Significantly lower normalized Chao1 diversity was found in multiple sclerosis patients than in controls, suggesting substantial peripheral T-cell clonal expansion. About 5 TRBV segments, including TRBV5-6, TRBV5-1 and TRBV20-1, were significantly more frequent in patients than controls. Direct clustering with F measure revealed strong co-clustering of samples prepared in the same batch, which led to a batch-effect correction.

TCR beta repertoires were profiled from peripheral blood of roughly 13 young patients with multiple sclerosis to demonstrate the VDJtools post-analysis software. The multiple sclerosis patients were children and adolescents ranging in age from roughly 6 to 15 years. To prepare the library, PCR was applied. The data were produced on an Illumina HiSeq 2500. To reduce PCR and sequencing biases, unique molecular identifiers were incorporated into the TCR beta cDNA libraries. Every 1 to 10 million input T cells yielded 500,000 or so cDNA molecules, meaning each molecule approximated one T cell. The patient libraries were prepared and sequenced with the same protocol used for the earlier healthy control dataset. Within a given batch, samples were prepared together, multiplexed and sequenced on the same HiSeq lane. As for the authors' bioinformatics: Raw barcoded reads were processed with MIGEC, discarding single-read molecular identifier groups before consensus assembly and CDR3 extraction. Clonotype tables were post-analysed with VDJtools, normalizing diversity by down-sampling all datasets to the smallest sample size. In repertoire overlap clustering, CDR3 amino acid sequences, but not nucleotide sequences, were matched to correct batch-related cross-sample contamination. TCRdb reprocessed the public reads (quality trimming at Q25 with fastp, clone calling with MiXCR) and kept in-frame beta chains. All rows with the same CDR3 protein become a single entry with the most common DNA and genes. What appears here as the V and J calls and clone size reflects TCRdb's work, not the paper's. In all, the sample holds some 690,000 distinct CDR3 sequences, and more than 50% of those were seen once. Roughly 10% of the sample is held by the ten biggest clonotypes.

From the germline V gene (reference sequence), CDR1 is LNHDA and CDR2 is SQIVND. Here V drops 6 bases and J drops 3 bases, and the junction holds 7 bases not matched to any gene. A total of 14 residues make up the CDR3, ends included. Here the CDR3 DNA is all that survives: 42 bases in frame from base 1. Turning to this clonotype: There is no known antigen for this receptor. Lacking the conserved final phenylalanine or tryptophan, this CDR3 likely reflects a read error.

In this chain, TRBV19 is recombined with TRBJ1-2, with 7 bases aligning to TRBD1. What was sequenced was blood. This TCR derives from a girl aged 2-10 years with multiple sclerosis. The CDR3 corresponds to CASRSQGTYYGYTL. The base sequence is TGTGCCAGTAGGTCACAGGGGACGTACTATGGCTACACCCTC.